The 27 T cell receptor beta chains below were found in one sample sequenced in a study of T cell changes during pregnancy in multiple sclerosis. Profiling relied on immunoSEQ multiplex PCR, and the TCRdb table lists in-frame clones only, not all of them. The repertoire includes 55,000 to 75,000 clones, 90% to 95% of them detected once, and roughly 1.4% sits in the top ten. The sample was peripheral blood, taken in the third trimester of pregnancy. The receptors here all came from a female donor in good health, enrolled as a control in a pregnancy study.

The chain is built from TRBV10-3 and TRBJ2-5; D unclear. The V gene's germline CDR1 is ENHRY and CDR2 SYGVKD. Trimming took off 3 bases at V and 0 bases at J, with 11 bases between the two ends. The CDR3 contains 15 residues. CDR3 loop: CAISEPTEYQETQYF. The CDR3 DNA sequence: TGTGCCATCAGTGAACCCACGGAGTACCAAGAGACCCAGTACTTC.

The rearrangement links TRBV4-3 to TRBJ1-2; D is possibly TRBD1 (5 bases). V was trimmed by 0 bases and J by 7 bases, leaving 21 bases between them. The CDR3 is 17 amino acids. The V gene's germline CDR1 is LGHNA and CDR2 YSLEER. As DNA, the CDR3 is TGCGCCAGCAGCCAAGAGTGGGCAGGGAAGTTAAGTGGTGGCTACACCTTC. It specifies CASSQEWAGKLSGGYTF.

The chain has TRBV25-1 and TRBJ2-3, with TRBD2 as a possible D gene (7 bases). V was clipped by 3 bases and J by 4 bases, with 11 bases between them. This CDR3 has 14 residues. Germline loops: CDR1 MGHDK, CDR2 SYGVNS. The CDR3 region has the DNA TGTGCCAGCAGTGATTCGGGGGGCGCAGATACGCAGTATTTT. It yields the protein CASSDSGGADTQYF.

The CDR3 nucleotides read TGTGCCAGCAGCGTGGACAGGGGTAATGAAAAACTGTTTTTT. Translation: CASSVDRGNEKLFF. V is TRBV9 and J is TRBJ1-4; 9 bases line up with TRBD1. Trimming cost V 2 bases and J 4 bases; bases outside gene matches: 0. This CDR3 region has 14 residues. The germline gives CDR1 SGDLS, CDR2 YYNGEE. The full variable domain, with the rest looked up from reference TRBV9 and TRBJ1-4, is DSGVTQTPKHLITATGQRVTLRCSPRSGDLSVYWYQQSLDQGLQFLIQYYNGEERAKGNILERFSAQQFPDLHSELNLSSLELGDSALYFCASSVDRGNEKLFFGSGTQLSVL.

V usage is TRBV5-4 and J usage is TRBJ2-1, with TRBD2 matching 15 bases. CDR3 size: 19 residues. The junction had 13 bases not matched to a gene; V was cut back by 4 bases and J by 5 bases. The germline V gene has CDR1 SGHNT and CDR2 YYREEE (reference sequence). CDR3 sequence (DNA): TGTGCCAGCAGCCCAGGACTAGCGGGGGGGGGTAACTGGGACAATGAGCAGTTCTTC. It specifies CASSPGLAGGGNWDNEQFF.

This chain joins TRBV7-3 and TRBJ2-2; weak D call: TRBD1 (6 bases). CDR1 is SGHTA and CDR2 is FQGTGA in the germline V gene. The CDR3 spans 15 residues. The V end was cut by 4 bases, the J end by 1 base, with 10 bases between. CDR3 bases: TGTGCCAGCAGCTCTATAGGGGGGAACACCGGGGAGCTGTTTTTT. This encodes CASSSIGGNTGELFF.

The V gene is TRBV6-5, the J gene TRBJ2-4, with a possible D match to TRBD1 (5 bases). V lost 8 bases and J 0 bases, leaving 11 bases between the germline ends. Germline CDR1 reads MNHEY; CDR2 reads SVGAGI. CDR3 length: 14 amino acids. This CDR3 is CASQQGGAKNIQYF. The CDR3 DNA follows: TGTGCCAGCCAGCAGGGCGGAGCCAAAAACATTCAGTACTTC.

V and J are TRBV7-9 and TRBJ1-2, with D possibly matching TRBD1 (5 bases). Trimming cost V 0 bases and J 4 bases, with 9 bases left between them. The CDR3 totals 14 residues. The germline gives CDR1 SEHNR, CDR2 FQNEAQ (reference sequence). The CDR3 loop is CASSLAGVTYGYTF. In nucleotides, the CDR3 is TGTGCCAGCAGCTTAGCAGGGGTAACCTATGGCTACACCTTC.

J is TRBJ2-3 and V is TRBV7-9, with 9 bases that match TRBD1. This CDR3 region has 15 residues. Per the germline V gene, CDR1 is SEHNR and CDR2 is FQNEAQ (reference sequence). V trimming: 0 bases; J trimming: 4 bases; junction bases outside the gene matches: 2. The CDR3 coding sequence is TGTGCCAGCAGCTTAGCAACAGGGGGCGCAGATACGCAGTATTTT. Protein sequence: CASSLATGGADTQYF.

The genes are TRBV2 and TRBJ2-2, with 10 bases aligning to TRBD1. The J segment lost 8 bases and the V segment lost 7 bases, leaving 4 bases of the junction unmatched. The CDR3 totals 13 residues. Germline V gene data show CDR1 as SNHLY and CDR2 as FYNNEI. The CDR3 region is CASNDRGLGELFF. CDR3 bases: TGTGCCAGCAACGACAGGGGGCTGGGGGAGCTGTTTTTT.

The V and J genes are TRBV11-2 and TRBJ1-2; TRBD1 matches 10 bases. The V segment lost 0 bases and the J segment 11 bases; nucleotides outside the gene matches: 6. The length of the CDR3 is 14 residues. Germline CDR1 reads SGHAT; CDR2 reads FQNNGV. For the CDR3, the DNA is TGTGCCAGCAGCTTAGATTTCGGACAGGGGGGGTACACCTTC. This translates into CASSLDFGQGGYTF.

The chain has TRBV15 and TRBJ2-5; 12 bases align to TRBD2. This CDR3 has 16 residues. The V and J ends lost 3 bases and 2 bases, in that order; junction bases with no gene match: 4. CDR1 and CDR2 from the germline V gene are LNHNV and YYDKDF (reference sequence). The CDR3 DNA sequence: TGTGCCACCAGCAGTTGGACTAGCGGGGCTCAAGAGACCCAGTACTTC. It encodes CATSSWTSGAQETQYF. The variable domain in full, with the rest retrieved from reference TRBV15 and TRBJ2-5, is DAMVIQNPRYQVTQFGKPVTLSCSQTLNHNVMYWYQQKSSQAPKLLFHYYDKDFNNEADTPDNFQSRRPNTSFCFLDIRSPGLGDTAMYLCATSSWTSGAQETQYFGPGTRLLVL.

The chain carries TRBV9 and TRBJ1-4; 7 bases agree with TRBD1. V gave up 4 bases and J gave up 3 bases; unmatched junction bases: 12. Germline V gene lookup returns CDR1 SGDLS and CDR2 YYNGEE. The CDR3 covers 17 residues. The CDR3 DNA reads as TGTGCCAGCAGCCAGGGGGGCAGGGCCCCGCCTAATGAAAAACTGTTTTTT. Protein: CASSQGGRAPPNEKLFF.

The CDR3 bases are TGTGCCAGCAGTTTATCCTCTCAGGGGTTCTATGGCTACACCTTC. As protein: CASSLSSQGFYGYTF. The rearrangement joins TRBV28 to TRBJ1-2, with D perhaps matching TRBD1 (6 bases). Trimming pared 1 base from V and 4 bases from J, leaving 13 bases between. The CDR3 runs to 15 residues. The germline CDR1 and CDR2 sequences are MDHEN and SYDVKM.

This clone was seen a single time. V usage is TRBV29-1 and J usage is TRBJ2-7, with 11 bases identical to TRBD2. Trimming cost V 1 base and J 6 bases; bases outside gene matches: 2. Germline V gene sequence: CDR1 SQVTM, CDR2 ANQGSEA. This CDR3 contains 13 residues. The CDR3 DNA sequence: TGCAGCGTTGAAGTGACTAGCGGGGCCGAGCAGTACTTC. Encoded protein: CSVEVTSGAEQYF.

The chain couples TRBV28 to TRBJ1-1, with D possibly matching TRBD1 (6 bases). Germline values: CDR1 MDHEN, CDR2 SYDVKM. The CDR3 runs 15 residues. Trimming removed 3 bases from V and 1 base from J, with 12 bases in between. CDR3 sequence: CASSLGGAWNTEAFF. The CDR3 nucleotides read TGTGCCAGCAGTTTGGGGGGGGCGTGGAACACTGAAGCTTTCTTT.

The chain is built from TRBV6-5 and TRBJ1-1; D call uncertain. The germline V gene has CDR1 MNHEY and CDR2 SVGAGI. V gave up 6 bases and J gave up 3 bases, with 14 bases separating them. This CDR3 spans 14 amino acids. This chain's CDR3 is CASSPPDSYTEAFF. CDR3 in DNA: TGTGCCAGCAGCCCCCCGGACTCCTACACTGAAGCTTTCTTT.

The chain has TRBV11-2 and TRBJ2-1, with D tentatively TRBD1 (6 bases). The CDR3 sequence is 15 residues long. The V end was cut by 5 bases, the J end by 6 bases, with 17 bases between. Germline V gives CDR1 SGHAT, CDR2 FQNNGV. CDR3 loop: CASSHPVGAVNEQFF. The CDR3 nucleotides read TGTGCCAGCAGCCACCCGGTGGGGGCTGTCAATGAGCAGTTCTTC. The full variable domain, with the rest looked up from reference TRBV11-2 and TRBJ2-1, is EAGVAQSPRYKIIEKRQSVAFWCNPISGHATLYWYQQILGQGPKLLIQFQNNGVVDDSQLPKDRFSAERLKGVDSTLKIQPAKLEDSAVYLCASSHPVGAVNEQFFGPGTRLTVL.

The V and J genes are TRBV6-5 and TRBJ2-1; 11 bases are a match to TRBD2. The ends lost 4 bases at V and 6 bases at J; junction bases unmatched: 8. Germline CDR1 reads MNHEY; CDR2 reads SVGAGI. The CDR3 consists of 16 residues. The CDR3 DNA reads TGTGCCAGCAGTTTCCTTAGCGGGGGGGCGGCCAATGAGCAGTTCTTC. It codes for CASSFLSGGAANEQFF.

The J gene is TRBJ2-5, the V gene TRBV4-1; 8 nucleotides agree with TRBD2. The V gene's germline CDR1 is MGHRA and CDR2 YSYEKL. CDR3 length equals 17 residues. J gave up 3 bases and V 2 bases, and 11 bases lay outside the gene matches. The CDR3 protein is CASSQKPAGAGEETQYF. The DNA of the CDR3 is TGCGCCAGCAGCCAAAAACCAGCGGGGGCCGGAGAAGAGACCCAGTACTTC.

The CDR3 nucleotides are TGTGCCAGTAGTATTATTAACAGGGACGCTGGGGCCAACGTCCTGACTTTC. Residues: CASSIINRDAGANVLTF. V and J are TRBV19 and TRBJ2-6; tentative D call: TRBD1 (6 bases). CDR1 and CDR2 from the germline V gene are LNHDA and SQIVND (reference sequence). Trimming took off 3 bases at V and 2 bases at J, with 14 bases between the two ends. This CDR3 has 17 residues.

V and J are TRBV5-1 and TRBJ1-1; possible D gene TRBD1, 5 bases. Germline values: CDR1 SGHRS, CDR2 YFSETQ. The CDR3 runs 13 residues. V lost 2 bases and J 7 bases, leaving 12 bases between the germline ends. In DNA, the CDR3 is TGCGCCAGCAGCTTATCAATGACAGTTGAAGCTTTCTTT. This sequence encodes CASSLSMTVEAFF.

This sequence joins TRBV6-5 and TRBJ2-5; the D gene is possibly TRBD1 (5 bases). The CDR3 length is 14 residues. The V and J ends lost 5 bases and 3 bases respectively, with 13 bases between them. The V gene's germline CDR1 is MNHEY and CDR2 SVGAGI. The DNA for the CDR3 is TGTGCCAGCAGTGCCCAGGGATGGGAAGAGACCCAGTACTTC. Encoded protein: CASSAQGWEETQYF.

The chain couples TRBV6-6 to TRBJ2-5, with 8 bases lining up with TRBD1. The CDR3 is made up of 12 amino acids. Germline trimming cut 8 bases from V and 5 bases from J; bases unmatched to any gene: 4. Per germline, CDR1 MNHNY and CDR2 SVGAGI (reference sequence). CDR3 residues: CASQGAEETQYF. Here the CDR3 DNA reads TGTGCCAGCCAGGGGGCCGAGGAGACCCAGTACTTC.

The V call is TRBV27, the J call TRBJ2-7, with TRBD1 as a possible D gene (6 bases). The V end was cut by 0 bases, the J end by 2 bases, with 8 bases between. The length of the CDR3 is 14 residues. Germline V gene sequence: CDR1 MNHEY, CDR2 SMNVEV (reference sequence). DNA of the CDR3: TGTGCCAGCAGTTTATCAGGGACAACCTACGAGCAGTACTTC. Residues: CASSLSGTTYEQYF.

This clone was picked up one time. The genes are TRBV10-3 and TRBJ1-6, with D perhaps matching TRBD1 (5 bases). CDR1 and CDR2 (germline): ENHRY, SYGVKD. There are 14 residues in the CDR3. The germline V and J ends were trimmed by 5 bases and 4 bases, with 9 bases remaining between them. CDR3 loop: CAISPGVYNSPLHF. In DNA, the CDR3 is TGTGCCATCAGTCCGGGGGTTTATAATTCACCCCTCCACTTT.

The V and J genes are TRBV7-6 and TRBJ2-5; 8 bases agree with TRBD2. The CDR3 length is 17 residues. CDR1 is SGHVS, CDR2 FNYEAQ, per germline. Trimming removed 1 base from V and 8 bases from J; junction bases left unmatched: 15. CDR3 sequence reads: CASSLGSERGILGTQYF. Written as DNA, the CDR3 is TGTGCCAGCAGCTTAGGATCTGAGCGGGGGATCCTAGGTACCCAGTACTTC.